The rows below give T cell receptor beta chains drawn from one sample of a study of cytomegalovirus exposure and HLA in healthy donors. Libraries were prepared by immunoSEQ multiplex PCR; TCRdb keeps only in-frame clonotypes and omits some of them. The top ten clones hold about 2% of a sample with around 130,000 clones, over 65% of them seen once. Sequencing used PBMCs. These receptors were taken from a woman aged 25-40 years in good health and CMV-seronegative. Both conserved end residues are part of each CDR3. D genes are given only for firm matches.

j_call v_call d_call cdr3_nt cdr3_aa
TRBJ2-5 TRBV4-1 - TGCGCCAGCAGCCAAGACGATTTAGACTCCCTGCGGCAGACCCAGTACTTC CASSQDDLDSLRQTQYF
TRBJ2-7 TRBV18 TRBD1 TGTGCCAGCTCACAGGGACAGGACTCCTACGAGCAGTACTTC CASSQGQDSYEQYF
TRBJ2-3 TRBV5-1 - TGCGCCAGCAGCTTGGCCGGGGGGCTTGCAGATACGCAGTATTTT CASSLAGGLADTQYF
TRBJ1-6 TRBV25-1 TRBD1 TGTGCCAGCAGTGAATACCCAGGGGGTAATTCACCCCTCCACTTT CASSEYPGGNSPLHF
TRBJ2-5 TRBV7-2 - TGTGCCAGCAGCTTGGGGCGAGCAGGACCAGTGGTGACCCAGTACTTC CASSLGRAGPVVTQYF
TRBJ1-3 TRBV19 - TGTGCCAGTATTTCATACAGGGAAATCTCTGGAAACACCATATATTTT CASISYREISGNTIYF
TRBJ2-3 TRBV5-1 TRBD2 TGCGCCAGCAGTTTGGACGGCGGGGGGGCTTCAGATACGCAGTATTTT CASSLDGGGASDTQYF
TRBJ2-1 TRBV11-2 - TGTGCCAGCAGCTTGGGGCTAGTCCCCTACAATGAGCAGTTCTTC CASSLGLVPYNEQFF
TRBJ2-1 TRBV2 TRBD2 TGTGCCAGCAGTATCCCGGGACTAAAGCAGTTCTTC CASSIPGLKQFF
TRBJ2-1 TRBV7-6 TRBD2 TGTGCCAGCAGCTTCGGGGGGGGTTACAATGAGCAGTTCTTC CASSFGGGYNEQFF
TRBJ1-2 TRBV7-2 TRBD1 TGTGCCAGCAGCCCGCACCCGGGGACAGCGGGAGTGGGCTACACCTTC CASSPHPGTAGVGYTF
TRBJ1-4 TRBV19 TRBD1 TGTGCCAGTAGTCCCGGGACAGGGCAAGGAACTAATGAAAAACTGTTTTTT CASSPGTGQGTNEKLFF
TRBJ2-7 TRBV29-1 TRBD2 TGCAGCGTTCGGAGCGGGGGGGCCCACGAGCAGTACTTC CSVRSGGAHEQYF
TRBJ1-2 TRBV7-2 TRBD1 TGTGCCAGCAGCACACGACCCGGACAGGGGGGCGGTGGCTACACCTTC CASSTRPGQGGGGYTF
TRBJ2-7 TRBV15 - TGTGCCACCAGCGGGACAAAAGACGAGCAGTACTTC CATSGTKDEQYF